This TCR beta chain originates from a study of molecular identifiers for immune sequencing clone quantification. Study-wide findings and caveats: Same-barcode identical TCR molecules could make highly expanded clones look smaller than they are.

Concerning this clonotype: Its antigen remains unidentified.

V shed 3 bases and J 5 bases; nucleotides not matched to a gene: 14. In germline, CDR1 is SGDLS, CDR2 YYNGEE. The CDR3 length is 17 residues. Naive CD8 libraries came from around 18,000 to 910,000 sorted cells with 10%, 30% or 50% RNA. With listed TCR primers and previously described methods, bulk TCR libraries were prepared. MiXCR, run by TCRdb on the PCR reads, gives a single entry per CDR3 protein. The table lists under 600,000 distinct CDR3 sequences, 25% of them singletons, with roughly 0.79% in the top ten. What was sequenced was naive CD8+ T cells from blood, with Jurkat cell RNA spiked in. Subset here: FACS-sorted CD8+CD4-CCR7+CD45RA+ naive T cells. The sequence was obtained from a human donor in good health. Some libraries in this study had Jurkat cell RNA spiked in. This chain uses TRBV9 with TRBJ2-1; 7 nucleotides line up with TRBD1. The DNA of the CDR3 is TGTGCCAGCAGCGCAGGCTCAGGGCTTGGGACAGACAATGAGCAGTTCTTC. Its protein product is CASSAGSGLGTDNEQFF.